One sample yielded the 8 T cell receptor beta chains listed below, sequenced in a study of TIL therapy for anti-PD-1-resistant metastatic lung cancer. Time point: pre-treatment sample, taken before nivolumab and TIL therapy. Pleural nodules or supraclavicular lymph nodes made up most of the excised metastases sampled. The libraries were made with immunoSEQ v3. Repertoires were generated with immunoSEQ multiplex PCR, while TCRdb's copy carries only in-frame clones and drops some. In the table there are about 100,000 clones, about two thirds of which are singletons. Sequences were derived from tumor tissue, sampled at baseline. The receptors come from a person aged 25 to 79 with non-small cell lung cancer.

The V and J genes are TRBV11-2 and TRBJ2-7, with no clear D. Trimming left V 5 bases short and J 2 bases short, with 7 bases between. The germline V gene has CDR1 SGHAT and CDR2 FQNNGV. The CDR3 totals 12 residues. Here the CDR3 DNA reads TGTGCCAGCAGCAACACTCCCTACGAGCAGTACTTC. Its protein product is CASSNTPYEQYF.

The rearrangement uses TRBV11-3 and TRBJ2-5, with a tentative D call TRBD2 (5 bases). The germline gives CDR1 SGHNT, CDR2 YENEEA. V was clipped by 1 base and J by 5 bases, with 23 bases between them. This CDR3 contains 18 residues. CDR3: CASSLGVVGAARGETQYF. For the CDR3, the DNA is TGTGCCAGCAGCTTAGGGGTCGTCGGCGCTGCGCGAGGGGAGACCCAGTACTTC.

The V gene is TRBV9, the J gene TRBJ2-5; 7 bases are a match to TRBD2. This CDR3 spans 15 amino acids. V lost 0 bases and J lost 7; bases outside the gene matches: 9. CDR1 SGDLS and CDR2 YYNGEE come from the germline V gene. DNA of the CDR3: TGTGCCAGCAGCGTAGCTACCGGGAGGTCAGGGACCCAGTACTTC. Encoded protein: CASSVATGRSGTQYF.

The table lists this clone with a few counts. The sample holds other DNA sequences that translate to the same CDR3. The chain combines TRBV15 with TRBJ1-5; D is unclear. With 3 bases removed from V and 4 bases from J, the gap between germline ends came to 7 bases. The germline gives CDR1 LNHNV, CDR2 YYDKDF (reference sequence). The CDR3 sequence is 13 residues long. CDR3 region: CATSRDLNQPQHF. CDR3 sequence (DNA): TGTGCCACCAGCAGGGACCTGAATCAGCCCCAGCATTTT. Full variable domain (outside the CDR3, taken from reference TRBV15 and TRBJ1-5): DAMVIQNPRYQVTQFGKPVTLSCSQTLNHNVMYWYQQKSSQAPKLLFHYYDKDFNNEADTPDNFQSRRPNTSFCFLDIRSPGLGDTAMYLCATSRDLNQPQHFGDGTRLSIL.

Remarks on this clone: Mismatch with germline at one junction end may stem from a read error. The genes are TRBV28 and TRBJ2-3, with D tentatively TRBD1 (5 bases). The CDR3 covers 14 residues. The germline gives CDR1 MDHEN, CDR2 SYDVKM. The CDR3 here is CASNLSGSTDTQYF. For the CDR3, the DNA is TGTGCCAGCAATTTATCAGGGAGCACAGATACGCAGTATTTT.

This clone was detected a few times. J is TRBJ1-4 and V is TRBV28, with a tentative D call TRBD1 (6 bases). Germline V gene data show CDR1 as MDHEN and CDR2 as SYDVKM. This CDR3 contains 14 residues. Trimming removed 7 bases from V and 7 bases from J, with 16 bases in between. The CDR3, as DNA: TGTGCCAGCACCTCCGGGGGGCCGGGTGAAAAACTGTTTTTT. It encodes CASTSGGPGEKLFF.

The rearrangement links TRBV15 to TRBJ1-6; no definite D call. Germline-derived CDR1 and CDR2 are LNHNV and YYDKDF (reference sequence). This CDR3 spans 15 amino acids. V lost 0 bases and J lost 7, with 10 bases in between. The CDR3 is CATSREAVGNSPLHF. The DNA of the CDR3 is TGTGCCACCAGCAGAGAGGCGGTCGGAAATTCACCCCTCCACTTT.

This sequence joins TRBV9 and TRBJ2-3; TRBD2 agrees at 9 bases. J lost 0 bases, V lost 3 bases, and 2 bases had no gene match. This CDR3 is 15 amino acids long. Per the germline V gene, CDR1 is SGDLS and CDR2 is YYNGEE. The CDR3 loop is CASSEGLASTDTQYF. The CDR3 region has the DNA TGTGCCAGCAGCGAGGGACTAGCTAGCACAGATACGCAGTATTTT.